This T cell receptor beta chain is from a study of technical replicates of blood from a few donors. Profiling relied on immunoSEQ multiplex PCR, and the TCRdb table lists in-frame clones only, not all of them. This table has around 69,000 clones, about 90% appearing once. Germline V gene data show CDR1 as SGHRS and CDR2 as YFSETQ. After removal of 3 bases from V and 0 bases from J, the junction contained 3 bases not matched to a gene. There are 14 residues in the CDR3. The sample holds a few counts of this clone. The chain uses TRBV5-1 and TRBJ2-7; 7 bases match TRBD2. Specimen: PBMCs. The receptor's source is a human donor in good health. Some clones in this sample may be carry-over from other donors' samples. CDR3 nucleotide sequence: TGCGCCAGCAGCTGGGGGGGAAGCTCCTACGAGCAGTACTTC. Amino acids: CASSWGGSSYEQYF.